A single sample is the source of the 26 T cell receptor beta chains below, sequenced in a study of cytomegalovirus exposure and HLA in healthy donors. Data came from immunoSEQ multiplex PCR; TCRdb stores just in-frame clones and leaves some out. The data hold about 140,000 clones, with 88% observed a single time. Sequencing was done on a sample of PBMCs. The receptors stem from a woman younger than 35 in good health and CMV-seropositive.

The rearrangement links TRBV9 to TRBJ1-2; 9 nucleotides line up with TRBD1. V lost 3 bases to trimming and J lost 1 base; unmatched junction nucleotides: 4. CDR1 and CDR2 from the germline V gene are SGDLS and YYNGEE. This CDR3 comprises 15 residues. CDR3 bases: TGTGCCAGCAGCGCCCGGGGACAGGGTAACTATGGCTACACCTTC. Encoded protein: CASSARGQGNYGYTF. Using reference TRBV9 and TRBJ1-2 for the parts outside the CDR3, the full variable domain is DSGVTQTPKHLITATGQRVTLRCSPRSGDLSVYWYQQSLDQGLQFLIQYYNGEERAKGNILERFSAQQFPDLHSELNLSSLELGDSALYFCASSARGQGNYGYTFGSGTRLTVV.

V and J are TRBV29-1 and TRBJ2-1, with 11 bases identical to TRBD1. Germline loops: CDR1 SQVTM, CDR2 ANQGSEA. The CDR3 covers 17 residues. Trimming cost V 4 bases and J 7 bases; bases outside gene matches: 15. CDR3 loop: CSVVKSSGTGGVNEQFF. CDR3 DNA sequence: TGCAGCGTTGTTAAATCGTCCGGGACAGGGGGAGTAAATGAGCAGTTCTTC.

CDR3 in amino acids: CASSLGPGGNEQFF. The CDR3 region has the DNA TGTGCCAGCAGCTTAGGTCCAGGGGGGAATGAGCAGTTCTTC. The chain employs TRBV7-8 and TRBJ2-1; D may be TRBD1 (7 bases). This CDR3 is 14 amino acids long. Trimming stripped 1 base from V and 7 bases from J, with 11 bases between. The V gene's germline CDR1 is SGHVS and CDR2 FQNEAQ.

This rearrangement joins TRBV15 to TRBJ2-1; 12 bases are shared with TRBD2. With V trimmed by 5 bases and J by 5 bases, 10 bases remained unmatched. Germline lookup yields CDR1 LNHNV and CDR2 YYDKDF (reference sequence). The CDR3 is 17 residues long. CDR3: CATSRKTSGGHNNEQFF. CDR3 coding DNA: TGTGCCACCAGCCGGAAGACTAGCGGGGGACACAACAATGAGCAGTTCTTC.

The V call is TRBV7-9, the J call TRBJ2-7, with D tentatively TRBD1 (6 bases). There are 12 residues in the CDR3. V was trimmed by 5 bases and J by 3 bases, leaving 8 bases between them. Germline V gene sequence: CDR1 SEHNR, CDR2 FQNEAQ (reference sequence). DNA of the CDR3: TGTGCCAGCAGCCCCAGGGGCTACGAGCAGTACTTC. It translates to CASSPRGYEQYF. The variable domain in full, with the rest retrieved from reference TRBV7-9 and TRBJ2-7, is DTGVSQNPRHKITKRGQNVTFRCDPISEHNRLYWYRQTLGQGPEFLTYFQNEAQLEKSRLLSDRFSAERPKGSFSTLEIQRTEQGDSAMYLCASSPRGYEQYFGPGTRLTVT.

This clone appeared once. The rearrangement uses TRBV4-2 and TRBJ2-1; tentatively, D is TRBD1 (5 bases). Trimming cost V 1 base and J 6 bases, with 10 bases left between them. Per the germline V gene, CDR1 is LGHNA and CDR2 is YNFKEQ. The CDR3 sequence is 14 residues long. The CDR3 is CASSQVLDTNEQFF. The CDR3, as DNA: TGTGCCAGCAGCCAAGTCCTGGACACCAATGAGCAGTTCTTC.

As DNA, the CDR3 is TGTGCCATCAGCCTAACCCTTGGTGCAAGTAACTATGGCTACACCTTC. This gives the protein CAISLTLGASNYGYTF. The genes are TRBV10-3 and TRBJ1-2; D gene unclear. CDR1 is ENHRY and CDR2 is SYGVKD in the germline V gene. CDR3 length equals 16 residues. V was cut by 6 bases and J by 1 base, with 18 bases left in between.

The chain is built from TRBV5-6 and TRBJ2-3; no definite D call. V dropped 2 bases and J dropped 3 bases, with 10 bases sitting between them. The CDR3 totals 14 residues. In germline, CDR1 is SGHDT, CDR2 YYEEEE. The CDR3 region is CASSFSSSTDTQYF. The CDR3 coding sequence is TGTGCCAGCAGCTTTAGTTCGTCGACAGATACGCAGTATTTT.

This clone was found a few times. The chain combines TRBV6-6 with TRBJ2-2; 7 bases agree with TRBD1. Unmatched junction bases numbered 9, after V lost 2 bases and J lost 6 bases. Germline assignment: CDR1 MNHNY and CDR2 SVGAGI (reference sequence). This CDR3 region has 16 residues. CDR3 nucleotides: TGTGCCAGCAGTTACGACTTTACAGGGGCGGCCGGGGAGCTGTTTTTT. This encodes CASSYDFTGAAGELFF.

This clone has only a few counts. The rearrangement joins TRBV15 to TRBJ2-2; perhaps TRBD1 as D (7 bases). This CDR3 has 15 residues. Trimming stripped 4 bases from V and 6 bases from J, with 15 bases between. CDR1 and CDR2 from the germline V gene are LNHNV and YYDKDF (reference sequence). CDR3 DNA sequence: TGTGCCACCAGCATCAGGCAGGGGGGCGCCGGGGAGCTGTTTTTT. It is translated as CATSIRQGGAGELFF.

The rearrangement links TRBV4-1 to TRBJ2-5; D is undetermined. Trimming shortened V by 4 bases and J by 7 bases, and 13 bases separated the two germline ends. CDR1 and CDR2 (germline): MGHRA, YSYEKL. The CDR3 spans 13 residues. CDR3 nucleotide sequence: TGCGCCAGCAGCCGAGGATCCAACCCGACCCAGTACTTC. This translates into CASSRGSNPTQYF.

The V call is TRBV2, the J call TRBJ2-5; TRBD2 matches 8 bases. With 6 bases clipped from V and 1 base from J, the junction kept 13 bases outside the gene matches. The length of the CDR3 is 17 residues. CDR1 SNHLY and CDR2 FYNNEI come from the germline V gene. The CDR3 here is CASRPALLAGLQETQYF. CDR3 nucleotides: TGTGCCAGCAGACCTGCACTTCTAGCGGGCCTCCAAGAGACCCAGTACTTC.

This sequence joins TRBV5-1 and TRBJ1-4; D gene ambiguous. This CDR3 is built from 15 residues. Germline-derived CDR1 and CDR2 are SGHRS and YFSETQ. The V end was cut by 4 bases, the J end by 3 bases, with 13 bases between. CDR3 in amino acids: CASSKQLGANEKLFF. In DNA, the CDR3 is TGCGCCAGCAGCAAACAGCTCGGCGCTAATGAAAAACTGTTTTTT.

This CDR3 is CASSFSGWTYEQYF. The CDR3 nucleotides are TGTGCCAGCAGCTTTAGCGGGTGGACCTACGAGCAGTACTTC. The V gene is TRBV7-2, the J gene TRBJ2-7, with 7 bases aligning to TRBD2. CDR3 length equals 14 residues. Per germline, CDR1 SGHTA and CDR2 FQGNSA. The ends lost 3 bases at V and 2 bases at J; junction bases unmatched: 4. Drawing the rest from reference TRBV7-2 and TRBJ2-7, the complete variable domain is GAGVSQSPSNKVTEKGKDVELRCDPISGHTALYWYRQSLGQGLEFLIYFQGNSAPDKSGLPSDRFSAERTGGSVSTLTIQRTQQEDSAVYLCASSFSGWTYEQYFGPGTRLTVT.

This clone has a single count. The rearrangement links TRBV5-6 to TRBJ2-1; weak D call: TRBD2 (7 bases). Germline CDR1 SGHDT, CDR2 YYEEEE. V gave up 2 bases and J gave up 1 base, with 10 bases separating them. CDR3 size: 15 residues. The CDR3 DNA follows: TGTGCCAGCAGCTTAAGGGGGGGATCCTACAATGAGCAGTTCTTC. It encodes CASSLRGGSYNEQFF. The full variable domain, its missing parts supplied by reference TRBV5-6 and TRBJ2-1, is DAGVTQSPTHLIKTRGQQVTLRCSPKSGHDTVSWYQQALGQGPQFIFQYYEEEERQRGNFPDRFSGHQFPNYSSELNVNALLLGDSALYLCASSLRGGSYNEQFFGPGTRLTVL.

This clone turned up a few times. V gene TRBV4-3 combines with J gene TRBJ2-7, with 14 bases that match TRBD2. The CDR3 extends over 16 amino acids. Germline loops: CDR1 LGHNA, CDR2 YSLEER. Losses at the gene ends were 1 base for V and 5 bases for J; bases not matched to a gene: 4. The CDR3 loop reads CASSQGTSGGKHEQYF. The DNA of the CDR3 is TGCGCCAGCAGCCAAGGGACTAGCGGGGGGAAGCACGAGCAGTACTTC.

This clone is a singleton in its sample. The chain is built from TRBV27 and TRBJ1-5; TRBD1 matches at 9 bases. V lost 2 bases, J lost 6 bases, and 5 bases stayed unmatched. The CDR3 runs 15 residues. Germline V gene data show CDR1 as MNHEY and CDR2 as SMNVEV (reference sequence). The CDR3 region is CASSLRGQGSQPQHF. The CDR3 bases are TGTGCCAGCAGTTTAAGGGGACAGGGTAGTCAGCCCCAGCATTTT.

This clone was counted once. The genes are TRBV6-5 and TRBJ2-1, with D maybe TRBD2 (6 bases). CDR3 length: 15 amino acids. Germline CDR1 is MNHEY and CDR2 is SVGAGI. The V end was cut by 3 bases, the J end by 3 bases, with 12 bases between. CDR3 in amino acids: CASSYGEVVYNEQFF. CDR3 bases: TGTGCCAGCAGTTATGGGGAGGTGGTCTACAATGAGCAGTTCTTC.

The V call is TRBV19, the J call TRBJ2-2; maybe TRBD2 (6 bases). The V gene lost 3 bases and the J gene lost 6 bases, with 14 bases spanning the gap. Germline-derived CDR1 and CDR2 are LNHDA and SQIVND (reference sequence). This CDR3 has 15 amino acids. The CDR3 sequence: CASSMRRVYAGELFF. The CDR3 nucleotides are TGTGCCAGTAGTATGAGGAGGGTATACGCCGGGGAGCTGTTTTTT.

This chain links TRBV19 with TRBJ1-1; the match to TRBD1 covers 8 bases. The CDR3 loop spans 15 amino acids. With 4 bases clipped from V and 3 bases from J, the junction kept 7 bases outside the gene matches. Germline lookup yields CDR1 LNHDA and CDR2 SQIVND (reference sequence). The CDR3 spells CASSKGDRSYTEAFF. DNA of the CDR3: TGTGCCAGTAGTAAGGGGGACAGGAGCTACACTGAAGCTTTCTTT.

The chain recombines TRBV10-3 with TRBJ2-1, with TRBD2 matching 10 bases. Unmatched junction bases numbered 10, after V lost 4 bases and J lost 1 base. This CDR3 has 18 residues. Germline CDR1 and CDR2: ENHRY and SYGVKD. The CDR3 DNA is TGTGCCATCAGTGCTTCGGGACAGCGGGGGGGATCCTACAATGAGCAGTTCTTC. Amino acids: CAISASGQRGGSYNEQFF.

This clone was seen a single time. The gene calls are TRBV10-3 and TRBJ1-6; 9 nucleotides align to TRBD1. Germline V CDR1 and CDR2: ENHRY, SYGVKD. Trimming took 3 bases from V and 2 from J; bases not matched to a gene: 8. The CDR3 extends over 18 amino acids. The CDR3 protein is CAISERTGDLTYNSPLHF. CDR3 DNA: TGTGCCATCAGTGAAAGGACAGGGGATTTGACCTATAATTCACCCCTCCACTTT.

CDR3 loop: CASSDPAGTAYEQYF. In nucleotides, the CDR3 is TGTGCCAGCAGTGACCCAGCCGGGACAGCCTACGAGCAGTACTTC. J is TRBJ2-7 and V is TRBV25-1; TRBD1 matches 7 bases. V shed 3 bases, J shed 2 bases, and the junction held 7 bases outside the gene matches. Germline V gene sequence: CDR1 MGHDK, CDR2 SYGVNS. The CDR3 extends over 15 amino acids.

The rearrangement links TRBV7-2 to TRBJ2-5; a possible D gene is TRBD2 (6 bases). Germline V gene data show CDR1 as SGHTA and CDR2 as FQGNSA. CDR3 size: 14 residues. V was shortened by 1 base and J by 7 bases, with 13 bases between the two germline ends. The CDR3 is CASSLVGVGGTQYF. CDR3 bases: TGTGCCAGCAGCTTAGTTGGGGTGGGGGGGACCCAGTACTTC.

V and J are TRBV5-1 and TRBJ2-3, with TRBD2 matching 8 bases. The V gene end was trimmed by 4 bases and the J gene end by 5 bases; junction bases not matched to a gene: 9. CDR1 is SGHRS and CDR2 is YFSETQ in the germline V gene. The CDR3 length is 15 residues. Written as DNA, the CDR3 is TGCGCCAGCAGCGCAGACGGGGGGGCCCAAGATACGCAGTATTTT. Translating gives CASSADGGAQDTQYF.

The chain is built from TRBV19 and TRBJ2-7; D is unclear. Germline V CDR1 and CDR2: LNHDA, SQIVND (reference sequence). V lost 4 bases and J 4 bases, leaving 14 bases between the germline ends. CDR3 size: 14 residues. The CDR3 sequence is CASSTGAFEYEQYF. CDR3 sequence (DNA): TGTGCCAGTAGTACAGGCGCCTTTGAATACGAGCAGTACTTC. Full variable domain (remainder filled in from reference TRBV19 and TRBJ2-7): DGGITQSPKYLFRKEGQNVTLSCEQNLNHDAMYWYRQDPGQGLRLIYYSQIVNDFQKGDIAEGYSVSREKKESFPLTVTSAQKNPTAFYLCASSTGAFEYEQYFGPGTRLTVT.